Sequencing of this T cell receptor beta chain was carried out in a study of blood T cell repertoires in COVID-19. Across the study: Specimens from acute and convalescent COVID-19 originated in the United States, Italy and Spain. T cells, B-cell-depleted T cells, or PBMCs provided the cDNA or gDNA that served as material.

Here immunoSEQ multiplex PCR was the method, and the copy in TCRdb shows in-frame clones only, minus some. The sample holds roughly 400,000 clones; 88% are singletons and the top ten take 2% to 2.5%. The clonotype originates from a woman between 35 and 50 years old with acute COVID-19. The material sequenced was PBMCs or T cells enriched from blood (not recorded which).

The CDR3 here is CASSPTQGRLSPLHF. The CDR3 nucleotides read TGCGCCAGCAGCCCTACTCAGGGGCGGCTCTCACCCCTCCACTTT. The chain has TRBV5-1 and TRBJ1-6; weak D call: TRBD1 (6 bases). The V gene's germline CDR1 is SGHRS and CDR2 YFSETQ. The CDR3 is 15 residues long. V was cut by 4 bases and J by 10 bases, with 18 bases left in between.